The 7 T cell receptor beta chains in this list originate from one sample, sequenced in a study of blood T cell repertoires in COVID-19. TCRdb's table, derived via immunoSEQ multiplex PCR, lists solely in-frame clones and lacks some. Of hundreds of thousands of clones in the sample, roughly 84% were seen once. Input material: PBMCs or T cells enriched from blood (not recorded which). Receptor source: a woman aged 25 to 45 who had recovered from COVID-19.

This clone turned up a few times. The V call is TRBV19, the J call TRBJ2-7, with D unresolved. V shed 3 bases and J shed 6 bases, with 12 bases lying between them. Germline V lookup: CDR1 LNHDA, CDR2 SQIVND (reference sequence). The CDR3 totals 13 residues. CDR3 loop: CASSIQEQSEQYF. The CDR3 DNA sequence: TGTGCCAGTAGTATTCAAGAGCAAAGCGAGCAGTACTTC. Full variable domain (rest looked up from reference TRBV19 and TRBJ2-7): DGGITQSPKYLFRKEGQNVTLSCEQNLNHDAMYWYRQDPGQGLRLIYYSQIVNDFQKGDIAEGYSVSREKKESFPLTVTSAQKNPTAFYLCASSIQEQSEQYFGPGTRLTVT.

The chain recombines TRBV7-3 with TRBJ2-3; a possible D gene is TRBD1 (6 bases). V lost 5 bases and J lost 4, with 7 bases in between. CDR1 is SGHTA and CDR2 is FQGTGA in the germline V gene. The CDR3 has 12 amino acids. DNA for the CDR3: TGTGCCAGCAGCCCAGGGGCAGATACGCAGTATTTT. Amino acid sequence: CASSPGADTQYF.

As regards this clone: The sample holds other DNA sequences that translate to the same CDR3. The DNA of the CDR3 is TGCGCCAGCAGCTTTGCAGGGGGCACTGAAGCTTTCTTT. Encoded protein: CASSFAGGTEAFF. V is TRBV5-1 and J is TRBJ1-1, with 7 bases lining up with TRBD1. V lost 2 bases and J lost 4; bases outside the gene matches: 2. The CDR3 is 13 amino acids. Germline V gives CDR1 SGHRS, CDR2 YFSETQ.

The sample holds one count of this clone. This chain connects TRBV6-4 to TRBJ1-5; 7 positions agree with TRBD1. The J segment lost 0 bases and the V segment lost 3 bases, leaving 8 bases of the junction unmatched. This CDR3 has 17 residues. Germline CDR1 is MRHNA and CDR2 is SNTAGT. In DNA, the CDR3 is TGTGCCAGCAGTGAGGGACAGTCCTTCTATAGCAATCAGCCCCAGCATTTT. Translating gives CASSEGQSFYSNQPQHF.

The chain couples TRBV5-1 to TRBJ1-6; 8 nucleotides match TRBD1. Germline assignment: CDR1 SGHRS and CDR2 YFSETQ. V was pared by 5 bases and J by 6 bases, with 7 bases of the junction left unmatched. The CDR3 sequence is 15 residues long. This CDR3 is CASSTGQGGNSPLHF. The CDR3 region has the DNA TGCGCCAGCAGTACCGGACAGGGAGGTAATTCACCCCTCCACTTT.

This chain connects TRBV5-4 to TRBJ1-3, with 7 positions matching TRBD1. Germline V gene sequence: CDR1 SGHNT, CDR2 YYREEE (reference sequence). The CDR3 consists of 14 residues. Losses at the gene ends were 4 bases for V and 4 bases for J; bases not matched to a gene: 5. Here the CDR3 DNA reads TGTGCCAGCAGCCAGACAGGGTTAGGAAACACCATATATTTT. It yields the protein CASSQTGLGNTIYF. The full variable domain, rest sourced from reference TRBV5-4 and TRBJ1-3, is ETGVTQSPTHLIKTRGQQVTLRCSSQSGHNTVSWYQQALGQGPQFIFQYYREEENGRGNFPPRFSGLQFPNYSSELNVNALELDDSALYLCASSQTGLGNTIYFGEGSWLTVV.

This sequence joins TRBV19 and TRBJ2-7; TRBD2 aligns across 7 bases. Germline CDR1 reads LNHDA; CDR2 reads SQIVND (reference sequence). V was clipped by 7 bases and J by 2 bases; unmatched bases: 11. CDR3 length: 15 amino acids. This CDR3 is CASMGPRGGTYEQYF. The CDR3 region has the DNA TGTGCCAGTATGGGCCCGCGCGGGGGTACCTACGAGCAGTACTTC.